A single sample is the source of the 20 T cell receptor beta chains below, sequenced in a study of blood T cell repertoires in COVID-19. Clones were read by immunoSEQ multiplex PCR, and TCRdb kept only the in-frame ones, dropping some. Of some 87,000 clones listed, around 81% are singletons. Material for sequencing was peripheral blood. The receptors here all came from a man between 50 and 59 years old who had recovered from COVID-19.

Concerning this clone itself: At the DNA level, this CDR3 is encoded by other sequences in the same sample as well. The V and J genes are TRBV5-4 and TRBJ1-1, with TRBD1 identical over 9 bases. This CDR3 region has 14 residues. Per the germline V gene, CDR1 is SGHNT and CDR2 is YYREEE (reference sequence). Trimming took 4 bases from V and 5 from J; bases not matched to a gene: 6. DNA for the CDR3: TGTGCCAGCAGCCTGGACAGGGGTAGAACTGAAGCTTTCTTT. Encoded protein: CASSLDRGRTEAFF.

This clone was seen a single time. The chain has TRBV5-1 and TRBJ2-3; a weak D match, TRBD2 (5 bases). V was pared by 4 bases and J by 4 bases, with 13 bases between. CDR1 and CDR2 (germline): SGHRS, YFSETQ. This CDR3 spans 14 amino acids. The CDR3, as DNA: TGCGCCAGCAGCGTAGGGAGCGGTGCAGATACGCAGTATTTT. As protein: CASSVGSGADTQYF.

The V gene is TRBV7-3, the J gene TRBJ2-2; maybe TRBD2 (6 bases). The CDR3 totals 12 residues. Trimming removed 8 bases from V and 7 bases from J, with 11 bases in between. Germline values: CDR1 SGHTA, CDR2 FQGTGA. The CDR3 spells CASGTGIGELFF. The CDR3 DNA is TGTGCCAGCGGGACTGGGATCGGGGAGCTGTTTTTT.

The J gene is TRBJ2-2, the V gene TRBV12-3 or TRBV12-4, with D possibly matching TRBD1 (6 bases). Trimming stripped 5 bases from V and 9 bases from J, with 13 bases between. This CDR3 spans 13 amino acids. CDR3: CASSPQGFRELFF. CDR3 coding DNA: TGTGCCAGCAGTCCACAGGGATTCCGGGAGCTGTTTTTT.

This sequence joins TRBV24-1 and TRBJ1-1; D is unresolved. Trimming removed 4 bases at V and 10 bases at J, with 12 bases between. Germline V gene data show CDR1 as KGHDR and CDR2 as SFDVKD. The CDR3 runs to 12 residues. CDR3 bases: TGTGCCACCAGTGAAGGTCCCCGGGGAGCTTTCTTT. Translation gives CATSEGPRGAFF.

CDR3: CASSLVSLAGVNEQFF. The CDR3 DNA is TGTGCCAGCAGCTTAGTCTCACTAGCGGGAGTCAATGAGCAGTTCTTC. The rearrangement links TRBV11-2 to TRBJ2-1; 11 bases agree with TRBD2. V dropped 1 base and J dropped 6; count of bases not matched to a gene: 5. The CDR3 consists of 16 residues. Germline V CDR1 and CDR2: SGHAT, FQNNGV. Variable domain in full (rest from reference TRBV11-2 and TRBJ2-1): EAGVAQSPRYKIIEKRQSVAFWCNPISGHATLYWYQQILGQGPKLLIQFQNNGVVDDSQLPKDRFSAERLKGVDSTLKIQPAKLEDSAVYLCASSLVSLAGVNEQFFGPGTRLTVL.

CDR3: CASSHRGTGSYEQYF. The CDR3 nucleotides read TGTGCCAGCAGTCACCGTGGGACAGGTTCGTACGAGCAGTACTTC. The chain carries TRBV27 and TRBJ2-7, with 8 nucleotides matching TRBD1. CDR3 length: 15 amino acids. Trimming removed 5 bases from V and 4 bases from J; junction bases left unmatched: 10. Per germline, CDR1 MNHEY and CDR2 SMNVEV (reference sequence).

This chain connects TRBV19 to TRBJ1-5; no reliable D call. The CDR3 is 15 residues long. V was trimmed by 3 bases and J by 1 base, leaving 10 bases between them. Germline loops: CDR1 LNHDA, CDR2 SQIVND (reference sequence). The CDR3 coding sequence is TGTGCCAGTAGTATCGGCCGGAGGAGCAATCAGCCCCAGCATTTT. Translating it yields CASSIGRRSNQPQHF.

This clone showed up just a few times. The V gene is TRBV19, the J gene TRBJ2-2; D may be TRBD2 (5 bases). Germline CDR1 is LNHDA and CDR2 is SQIVND (reference sequence). The CDR3 loop spans 16 amino acids. Trimming stripped 7 bases from V and 1 base from J, with 16 bases between. DNA for the CDR3: TGTGCCAGTAAGGTCTCCAGCGGACGGAACACCGGGGAGCTGTTTTTT. Protein product: CASKVSSGRNTGELFF.

The rearrangement joins TRBV18 to TRBJ1-1, with D uncertain. Trimming took 3 bases from V and 1 from J, leaving 9 bases between them. The CDR3 extends over 14 amino acids. CDR1 and CDR2 from the germline V gene are KGHSH and LQKENI. The CDR3 spells CASSPGLPNTEAFF. The CDR3 nucleotides are TGTGCCAGCTCACCTGGGCTACCGAACACTGAAGCTTTCTTT.

V usage is TRBV4-1 and J usage is TRBJ2-1; 8 nucleotides line up with TRBD2. The CDR3 covers 16 residues. Germline CDR1 MGHRA, CDR2 YSYEKL. V lost 2 bases and J lost 2; bases outside the gene matches: 5. In nucleotides, the CDR3 is TGCGCCAGCAGCCAATTTAGCGGGATGGCCTACAATGAGCAGTTCTTC. Its protein product is CASSQFSGMAYNEQFF.

This chain joins TRBV24-1 and TRBJ1-6; D is possibly TRBD1 (6 bases). CDR3 length equals 14 residues. V was trimmed by 3 bases and J by 6 bases, leaving 8 bases between them. Looked up from germline, CDR1 is KGHDR and CDR2 is SFDVKD. The CDR3 protein is CATSDPGVNSPLHF. CDR3 nucleotides: TGTGCCACCAGTGATCCAGGGGTTAATTCACCCCTCCACTTT.

This chain joins TRBV5-1 and TRBJ2-7, with 8 nucleotides matching TRBD1. Unmatched junction bases numbered 5, after V lost 4 bases and J lost 5 bases. CDR3 length: 13 residues. The germline gives CDR1 SGHRS, CDR2 YFSETQ. The CDR3 DNA is TGCGCCAGCAGCGCGGACAGGGCCCACGAGCAGTACTTC. Amino acids: CASSADRAHEQYF.

By proportion, this clone is medium-sized. The chain uses TRBV5-1 and TRBJ2-7, with D tentatively TRBD1 (5 bases). The germline V gene encodes CDR1 SGHRS and CDR2 YFSETQ. There are 14 residues in the CDR3. V was clipped by 2 bases and J by 5 bases, with 14 bases between them. The CDR3 region is CASSLSQGNHEQYF. In DNA form, the CDR3 reads TGCGCCAGCAGCTTAAGCCAGGGAAACCACGAGCAGTACTTC.

V usage is TRBV2 and J usage is TRBJ1-2; 9 bases line up with TRBD1. V dropped 3 bases and J dropped 3; count of bases not matched to a gene: 5. This CDR3 has 15 residues. Germline CDR1 is SNHLY and CDR2 is FYNNEI. Written as DNA, the CDR3 is TGTGCCAGCAGTGATTCGGACAGGGGTGACTATGGCTACACCTTC. Translation: CASSDSDRGDYGYTF.

Here the CDR3 reads CATGLAVGTYEQYF. The CDR3, as DNA: TGTGCCACCGGACTAGCGGTAGGTACCTACGAGCAGTACTTC. V gene TRBV10-3 combines with J gene TRBJ2-7, with TRBD2 identical over 10 bases. The CDR3 loop spans 14 amino acids. Germline V gene data show CDR1 as ENHRY and CDR2 as SYGVKD. V gave up 10 bases and J gave up 2 bases; unmatched junction bases: 8.

The genes are TRBV19 and TRBJ1-2, with a possible D match to TRBD1 (5 bases). Germline-derived CDR1 and CDR2 are LNHDA and SQIVND (reference sequence). Trimming took 1 base from V and 4 from J, leaving 13 bases between them. CDR3 size: 15 residues. This CDR3 reads CASSIGQGSTYGYTF. CDR3 DNA: TGTGCCAGTAGTATAGGGCAGGGAAGCACCTATGGCTACACCTTC.

The chain joins TRBV7-9 to TRBJ1-2; no clear D. The CDR3 runs 13 residues. The germline gives CDR1 SEHNR, CDR2 FQNEAQ (reference sequence). V was clipped by 1 base and J by 5 bases, with 8 bases between them. The CDR3 sequence: CASSLEGGYGYTF. Written as DNA, the CDR3 is TGTGCCAGCAGCTTAGAGGGAGGGTATGGCTACACCTTC.

V and J are TRBV27 and TRBJ1-2, with TRBD1 identical over 7 bases. Germline V lookup: CDR1 MNHEY, CDR2 SMNVEV (reference sequence). The junction had 7 bases not matched to a gene; V was cut back by 4 bases and J by 8 bases. The length of the CDR3 is 13 residues. The CDR3 DNA reads as TGTGCCAGCAGTTCGACAGGGCTTTGGGGCTACACCTTC. Translated: CASSSTGLWGYTF.

This chain uses TRBV27 with TRBJ1-3; TRBD1 aligns across 7 bases. CDR3 length: 15 residues. CDR1 MNHEY and CDR2 SMNVEV come from the germline V gene (reference sequence). V was pared by 2 bases and J by 8 bases, with 9 bases of the junction left unmatched. Here the CDR3 DNA reads TGTGCCAGCAGTTTAACAGGGGTAGACCGGGACACCATATATTTT. This sequence encodes CASSLTGVDRDTIYF.